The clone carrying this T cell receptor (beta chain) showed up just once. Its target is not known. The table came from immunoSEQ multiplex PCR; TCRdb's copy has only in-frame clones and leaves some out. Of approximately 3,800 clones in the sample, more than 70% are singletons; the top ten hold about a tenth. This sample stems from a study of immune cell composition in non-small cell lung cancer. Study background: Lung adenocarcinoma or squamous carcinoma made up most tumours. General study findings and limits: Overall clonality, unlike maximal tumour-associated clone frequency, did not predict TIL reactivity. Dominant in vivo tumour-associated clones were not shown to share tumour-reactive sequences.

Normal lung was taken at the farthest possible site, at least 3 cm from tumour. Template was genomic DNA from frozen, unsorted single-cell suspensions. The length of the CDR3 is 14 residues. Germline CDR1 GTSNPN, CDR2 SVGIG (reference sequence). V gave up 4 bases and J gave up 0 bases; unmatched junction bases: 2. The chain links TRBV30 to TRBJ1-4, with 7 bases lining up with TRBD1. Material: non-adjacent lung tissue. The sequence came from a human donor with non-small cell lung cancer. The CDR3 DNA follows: TGTGCCTGGAATGGACAGGCAACTAATGAAAAACTGTTTTTT. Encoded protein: CAWNGQATNEKLFF.